These T cell receptor beta chains were read from a single sample in a study of glioma-infiltrating T cells. TCRdb ran MiXCR on the multiplex PCR reads and lists one entry per CDR3 protein. Seen here are under 130,000 distinct CDR3 sequences, roughly 30% observed once, and the top ten hold 44%. The sequenced sample consisted of glioma tissue, nonneoplastic brain tissue, or PBMCs (not recorded which). Receptors originate from a human donor with low-grade glioma or glioblastoma, undergoing nonglioma brain surgery, or in good health (not recorded which). The CDR3 runs from the conserved cysteine through the conserved F or W.

TRBV20-1,CSEEGGRTNYGYTF
TRBV28,CASSFPRIRTANTGELLF
TRBV30,CAWSTVNTEAFF
TRBV5-6,CASSPRPSSYEQYF
TRBV19,CASSMSANTEAFF
TRBV7-2,CASSLGQGRNYGYTF
TRBV12-5,CASDSVSRTDTQYF
TRBV7-8,CASISWTGDGYTF
TRBV7-2,CANSRPGVPDTQYF
TRBV20-1,CSARDRIGTFEKLFF
TRBV19,CASSIGYGYTF
TRBV20-1,CSAATFTRDAEAFF
TRBV19,CASSTPGTVTDTQYF
TRBV28,CASSTRTSGGVYEQFF
TRBV4-3,CASSQAGGFAYGYTF
TRBV5-4,CASSITGTNEQFF
TRBV12-3/TRBV12-4,CASRYQRGRTDTQYF
TRBV7-8,CASSLVSGGNQPQHF
TRBV6-1,CASSRDSLYEQYF
TRBV7-9,CASSLIGDLNYGYTF
TRBV3-1,CASSQSPSTGYTQYF
TRBV6-2/TRBV6-3,CASSYSRGNEQFF
TRBV20-1,CSAREIKIGTAVGKLFF
TRBV12-3/TRBV12-4,CASRQNSGAGNTIYF
TRBV2,CATGQEAYEQYF
TRBV20-1,CSARLPGVEKLFF
TRBV30,CAWSVLKGSTDTQYF
TRBV7-2,CASSLYGLGSMGSYNSPLHF
TRBV19,CASSINYQETQYF
TRBV7-6,CASSSQGKHTGELFF
TRBV3-1,CASSPTSGGWEQYF
TRBV29-1,CSVVGGITDKQYF
TRBV2,CASRGTSVADTQYF
TRBV3-1,CASSQGRNTIYF
TRBV27,CASSPSGATWGETQYF
TRBV7-8,CASSSGQNLNTEAFF
TRBV11-2,CASSLKGALAGGPDTQYF
TRBV7-9,CASSLEQGENTEAFF
TRBV20-1,CSVVRADTQYF
TRBV20-1,CSAPEVNQETQYF
TRBV5-1,CASSLGQGPEAFF
TRBV2,CASLTVNTEAFF
TRBV12-3/TRBV12-4,CASSDISGANVLTF
TRBV7-2,CASSPTFLNTEAFF
TRBV12-3/TRBV12-4,CASRPGTPGGQYF